This TCR beta chain was captured in a study of T cells after yellow fever vaccination. Of note for this clonotype: Its antigen is currently unknown.

In TCRdb, the 5' RACE reads were re-called with MiXCR into one record per CDR3 protein. The profile shows 620,000 or so distinct CDR3 sequences, 9% to 15% of them singletons. This CDR3 is built from 14 residues. V gave up 3 bases and J gave up 2 bases, with 10 bases separating them. The V gene's germline CDR1 is LGHNA and CDR2 YSLEER. The study's findings and limits: Contamination of FACS-sorted repertoires by abundant clonotypes from the bulk population could occur. Post-booster reappearance was seen for most primary-vaccination clones (around 96% CD4, around 91% CD8). Compared with primary, the secondary response was weaker and peaked at day 5, not 15. Clonotypes appearing in both CD4 and CD8 compartments existed, and their share was small.

This sequence joins TRBV4-3 and TRBJ1-2; D call uncertain. This sample comprised PBMCs, obtained on the day of the yellow fever booster vaccination. This TCR derives from a man younger than 40 who received the YFV17D yellow fever vaccine. The CDR3 sequence: CASSHNGENYGYTF. The CDR3 region has the DNA TGCGCCAGCAGCCACAATGGGGAGAACTATGGCTACACCTTC.